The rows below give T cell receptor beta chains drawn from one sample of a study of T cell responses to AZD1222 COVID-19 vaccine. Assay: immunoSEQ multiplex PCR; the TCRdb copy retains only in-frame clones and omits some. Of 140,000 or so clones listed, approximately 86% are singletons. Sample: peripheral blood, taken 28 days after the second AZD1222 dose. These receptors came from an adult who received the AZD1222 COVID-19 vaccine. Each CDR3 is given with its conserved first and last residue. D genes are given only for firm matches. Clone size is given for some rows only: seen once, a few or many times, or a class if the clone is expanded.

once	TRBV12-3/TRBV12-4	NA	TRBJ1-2	CASSFGQNYGYTF	TGTGCCAGCAGTTTTGGGCAGAACTATGGCTACACCTTC
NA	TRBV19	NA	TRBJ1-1	CASSGFLDTEAFF	TGTGCCAGTTCAGGGTTTTTGGACACTGAAGCTTTCTTT
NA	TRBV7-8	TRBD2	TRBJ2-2	CASSSRTSGPTGELFF	TGTGCCAGCAGCTCGAGGACTAGCGGGCCCACCGGGGAGCTGTTTTTT
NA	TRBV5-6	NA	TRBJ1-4	CASSRKGENEKLFF	TGTGCCAGCAGCCGTAAGGGCGAGAATGAAAAACTGTTTTTT
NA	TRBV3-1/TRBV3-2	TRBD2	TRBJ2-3	CASRKRGGPDTQYF	TGTGCCAGCCGAAAGCGGGGGGGACCAGATACGCAGTATTTT
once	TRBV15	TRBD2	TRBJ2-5	CATSREAGGPETQYF	TGTGCCACCAGCAGAGAAGCGGGAGGGCCAGAGACCCAGTACTTC
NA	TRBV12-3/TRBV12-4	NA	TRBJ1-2	CASTRLGNYGYTF	TGTGCCAGCACCCGACTGGGAAACTATGGCTACACCTTC
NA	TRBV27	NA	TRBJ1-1	CASSLPDNTEAFF	TGTGCCAGCAGTTTACCCGATAACACTGAAGCTTTCTTT
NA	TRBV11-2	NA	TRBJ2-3	CASSPRLWDTQYF	TGTGCCAGCAGCCCCCGACTTTGGGATACGCAGTATTTT
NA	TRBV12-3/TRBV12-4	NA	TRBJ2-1	CASTAHGRGFF	TGTGCCAGCACCGCCCACGGTAGGGGGTTCTTC
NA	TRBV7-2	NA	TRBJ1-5	CASSGGGQPPQHF	TGTGCCAGCAGCGGAGGGGGGCAGCCCCCCCAGCATTTT
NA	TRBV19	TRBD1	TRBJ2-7	CASSTLGQGADYEQYF	TGTGCCAGTAGTACCCTGGGACAGGGGGCCGACTACGAGCAGTACTTC
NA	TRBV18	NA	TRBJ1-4	CASSPPTEDKKLFF	TGTGCCAGCTCACCACCGACAGAGGATAAAAAACTGTTTTTT
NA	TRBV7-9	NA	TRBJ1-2	CASSLTKIDGYTF	TGTGCCAGCAGCTTAACGAAGATTGACGGCTACACCTTC
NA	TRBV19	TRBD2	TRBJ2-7	CASSAREAGGAYEQYF	TGTGCCAGTAGTGCGCGGGAAGCGGGAGGGGCCTACGAGCAGTACTTC
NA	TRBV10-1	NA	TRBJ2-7	CASSKTTVGEQYF	TGCGCCAGCAGTAAAACGACAGTTGGCGAGCAGTACTTC
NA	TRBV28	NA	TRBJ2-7	CASSLPSAKGYEQYF	TGTGCCAGCAGTTTACCGTCAGCGAAGGGATACGAGCAGTACTTC
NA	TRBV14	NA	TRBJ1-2	CASSQGTVTHYGYTF	TGTGCCAGCAGCCAAGGAACAGTGACTCATTATGGCTACACCTTC
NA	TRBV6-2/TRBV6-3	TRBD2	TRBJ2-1	CASSLSGPEQFF	TGTGCCAGCAGCCTTAGCGGGCCAGAGCAGTTCTTC
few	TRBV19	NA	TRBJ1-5	CASSPQGNNQPQHF	TGTGCCAGTAGTCCGCAGGGGAACAATCAGCCCCAGCATTTT
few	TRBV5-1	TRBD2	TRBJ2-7	CASSLSPGLAMFYEQYF	TGCGCCAGCAGCTTGTCTCCGGGACTAGCGATGTTCTACGAGCAGTACTTC
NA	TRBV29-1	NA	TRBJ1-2	CSVLTGVNYGYTF	TGCAGCGTCCTCACGGGGGTGAACTATGGCTACACCTTC
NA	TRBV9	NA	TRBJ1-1	CASSVVPDTEAFF	TGTGCCAGCAGCGTAGTCCCGGACACTGAAGCTTTCTTT
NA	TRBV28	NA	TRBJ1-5	CASSSKGQPQHF	TGTGCCAGCAGCTCCAAGGGACAGCCCCAGCATTTT
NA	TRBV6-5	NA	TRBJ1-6	CASSLDPIGNSPLHF	TGTGCCAGCAGCCTCGACCCCATAGGTAATTCACCCCTCCACTTT
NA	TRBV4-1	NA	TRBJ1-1	CASSQDLGARGNTEAFF	TGCGCCAGCAGCCAAGATTTGGGGGCTAGGGGGAACACTGAAGCTTTCTTT
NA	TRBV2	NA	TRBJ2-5	CATHAPGHQETQYF	TGTGCCACTCACGCGCCGGGGCACCAAGAGACCCAGTACTTC
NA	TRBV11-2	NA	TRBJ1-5	CASSLRGLGNQPQHF	TGTGCCAGCAGCTTACGGGGGCTGGGCAATCAGCCCCAGCATTTT
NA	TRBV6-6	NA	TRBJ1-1	CASILNTEAFF	TGTGCCAGCATCCTCAACACTGAAGCTTTCTTT
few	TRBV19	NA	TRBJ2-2	CASSIPGRSTGELFF	TGTGCCAGTAGTATCCCGGGCCGCTCTACCGGGGAGCTGTTTTTT
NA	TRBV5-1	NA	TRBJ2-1	CASTLVGGASYNEQFF	TGCGCCAGCACCCTGGTCGGGGGAGCGAGTTACAATGAGCAGTTCTTC
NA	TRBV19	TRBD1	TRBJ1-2	CASSIGSGGDGYTF	TGTGCCAGTAGTATAGGATCAGGGGGCGATGGCTACACCTTC
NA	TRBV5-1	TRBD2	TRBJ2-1	CASSPGLAVNNEQFF	TGCGCCAGCAGCCCCGGACTAGCGGTTAACAATGAGCAGTTCTTC
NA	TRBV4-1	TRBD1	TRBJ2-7	CASSHPVRDSTYEQYF	TGCGCCAGCAGCCATCCCGTCCGGGACAGCACCTACGAGCAGTACTTC
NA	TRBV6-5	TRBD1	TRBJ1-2	CASRPDRASGYTF	TGTGCCAGCAGACCCGACAGGGCGTCTGGCTACACCTTC
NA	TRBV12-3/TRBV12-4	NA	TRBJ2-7	CASSGRGEQYF	TGTGCCAGCAGTGGACGGGGTGAGCAGTACTTC
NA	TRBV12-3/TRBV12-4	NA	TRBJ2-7	CASRSSSYEQYF	TGTGCCAGCAGATCGAGCTCCTACGAGCAGTACTTC
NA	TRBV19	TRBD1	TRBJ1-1	CASSTGQGATEAFF	TGTGCCAGTAGTACCGGACAGGGGGCAACTGAAGCTTTCTTT
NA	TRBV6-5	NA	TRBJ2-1	CATGTPTYNEQFF	TGTGCCACCGGGACTCCTACCTACAATGAGCAGTTCTTC
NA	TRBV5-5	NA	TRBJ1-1	CASSSSLDTEAFF	TGTGCCAGCAGTAGTTCCCTAGACACTGAAGCTTTCTTT
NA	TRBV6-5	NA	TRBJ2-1	CASSYSPGPYNEQFF	TGTGCCAGCAGTTACTCCCCGGGCCCCTACAATGAGCAGTTCTTC
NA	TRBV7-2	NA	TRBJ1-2	CASSQGGVEGYTF	TGTGCCAGCAGCCAGGGCGGGGTAGAAGGCTACACCTTC
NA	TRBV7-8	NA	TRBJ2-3	CASTLPVADTQYF	TGTGCCAGCACCCTTCCTGTCGCAGATACGCAGTATTTT
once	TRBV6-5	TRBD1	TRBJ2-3	CASSPGDRAADTQYF	TGTGCCAGCAGTCCCGGGGACAGGGCAGCAGATACGCAGTATTTT
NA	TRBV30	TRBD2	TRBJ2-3	CAWRSGSTQYF	TGTGCCTGGAGGAGCGGGAGTACGCAGTATTTT
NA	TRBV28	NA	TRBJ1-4	CASTPWWVSTNEKLFF	TGTGCCAGCACCCCATGGTGGGTTAGTACTAATGAAAAACTGTTTTTT
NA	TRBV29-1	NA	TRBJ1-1	CSWKGGTEAFF	TGCAGCTGGAAGGGCGGCACTGAAGCTTTCTTT